Listed here are 10 T cell receptor beta chains from one sample, sequenced in a study of blood T cell repertoires in COVID-19 (dated by TCRdb to about 2020). The method was the immunoSEQ multiplex PCR assay. Sourced from immuneACCESS, this table was stored by TCRdb with only in-frame sequences that have V and J called. A share of the clones is absent; for the studies checked, an unresolved V gene accounts for under half, and the remainder has no known explanation. Across this sample there are some 200,000 clones, with around four fifths seen only once. 0.85% to 0.95% of the sample is held by the ten biggest clonotypes. Sequencing was carried out using peripheral blood. These receptors originate from a man in his 60s with COVID-19, enrolled during active disease.

The gene calls are TRBV11-2 and TRBJ2-5; 9 bases match TRBD1. The V gene's germline CDR1 is SGHAT and CDR2 FQNNGV. The CDR3 covers 17 residues. J gave up 2 bases and V 4 bases, and 11 bases lay outside the gene matches. The DNA of the CDR3 is TGTGCCAGCAGCTATCCCTCGACAGGGGGGTTTCAAGAGACCCAGTACTTC. Translated, it gives CASSYPSTGGFQETQYF.

The J gene is TRBJ1-6, the V gene TRBV6-5; TRBD1 might be the D (5 bases). This CDR3 spans 14 amino acids. Trimming removed 0 bases from V and 9 bases from J, with 9 bases in between. Germline CDR1 MNHEY, CDR2 SVGAGI. The DNA for the CDR3 is TGTGCCAGCAGTTACTCACGCGGGGGTTCACCCCTCCACTTT. It encodes CASSYSRGGSPLHF.

Only one count was recorded for this clone. The CDR3 loop reads CASSVGTEGQPQHF. Written as DNA, the CDR3 is TGTGCCAGCAGCGTAGGGACAGAGGGTCAGCCCCAGCATTTT. The chain links TRBV9 to TRBJ1-5; a possible D gene is TRBD1 (6 bases). Germline V gene lookup returns CDR1 SGDLS and CDR2 YYNGEE. Trimming pared 0 bases from V and 6 bases from J, leaving 10 bases between. The CDR3 contains 14 residues.

Only a few counts were recorded for this clone. This sequence joins TRBV4-2 and TRBJ1-1, with 8 bases matching TRBD1. The germline gives CDR1 LGHNA, CDR2 YNFKEQ. The CDR3 totals 14 residues. V shed 1 base, J shed 11 bases, and the junction held 9 bases outside the gene matches. The CDR3 DNA reads TGTGCCAGCAGCCAAGTCGATAGGGGACAGGAGGCTTTCTTT. The encoded protein is CASSQVDRGQEAFF.

The V and J genes are TRBV28 and TRBJ1-2; possible D gene TRBD1, 5 bases. CDR1 is MDHEN, CDR2 SYDVKM, per germline. Trimming cost V 1 base and J 0 bases, with 9 bases left between them. CDR3 length: 15 amino acids. CDR3 sequence: CASSLFDRPNYGYTF. CDR3 coding DNA: TGTGCCAGCAGTTTATTCGACAGACCTAACTATGGCTACACCTTC.

This clone has only one observation. The chain joins TRBV7-3 to TRBJ1-1; 8 bases agree with TRBD1. Trimming removed 5 bases from V and 6 bases from J; junction bases left unmatched: 8. The CDR3 has 14 residues. Germline V gives CDR1 SGHTA, CDR2 FQGTGA. The CDR3 DNA reads TGTGCCAGCAGCCGGACAGGGCGGTTGGCTGAAGCTTTCTTT. This sequence encodes CASSRTGRLAEAFF. Looking up the rest from reference TRBV7-3 and TRBJ1-1 gives the full variable domain: GAGVSQTPSNKVTEKGKYVELRCDPISGHTALYWYRQSLGQGPEFLIYFQGTGAADDSGLPNDRFFAVRPEGSVSTLKIQRTERGDSAVYLCASSRTGRLAEAFFGQGTRLTVV.

The gene calls are TRBV7-2 and TRBJ2-1, with TRBD1 as a possible D gene (6 bases). The CDR3 consists of 15 residues. CDR1 and CDR2 (germline): SGHTA, FQGNSA. Between the trimmed V and J ends, which lost 3 bases and 1 base, there was a span of 10 bases. The CDR3, as DNA: TGTGCCAGCAGCTTGAACAGGGTTTCCTACAATGAGCAGTTCTTC. It is translated as CASSLNRVSYNEQFF.

This clone was observed a few times. The V and J genes are TRBV7-9 and TRBJ2-1; 7 positions match TRBD1. The CDR3 covers 15 residues. CDR1 is SEHNR, CDR2 FQNEAQ, per germline (reference sequence). With V trimmed by 5 bases and J by 6 bases, 10 bases remained unmatched. As DNA, the CDR3 is TGTGCCAGCAGCAATACCGGGACAGTCGCCAATGAGCAGTTCTTC. This codes for CASSNTGTVANEQFF.

The genes are TRBV9 and TRBJ2-1, with TRBD2 matching over 12 bases. The V gene's germline CDR1 is SGDLS and CDR2 YYNGEE. V shed 1 base and J 6 bases; nucleotides not matched to a gene: 17. This CDR3 contains 20 residues. The CDR3 sequence: CASSVRLAGGQVLSSNEQFF. CDR3 DNA sequence: TGTGCCAGCAGCGTACGCCTAGCGGGAGGGCAGGTTCTCTCGAGCAATGAGCAGTTCTTC.

The V and J genes are TRBV4-3 and TRBJ2-2, with D perhaps TRBD1 (6 bases). The CDR3 is made up of 16 amino acids. V lost 2 bases to trimming and J lost 3 bases, with 13 bases between them. Germline loops: CDR1 LGHNA, CDR2 YSLEER. CDR3 coding DNA: TGCGCCAGCAGCCAATCCCGGGACACCCACACCGGGGAGCTGTTTTTT. This encodes CASSQSRDTHTGELFF.